This T cell receptor (beta chain) was recorded in a study of ipilimumab plus nivolumab after autologous stem cell transplantation. Sequenced by immunoSEQ multiplex PCR; TCRdb stores in-frame clones only, minus some. The sample yields fewer than 30,000 clones, roughly 84% seen once. The trim removed 0 bases at V and 11 bases at J, leaving 13 bases unmatched. This CDR3 region has 16 residues. The V gene's germline CDR1 is SGDLS and CDR2 YYNGEE. The receptor comes from a male donor with diffuse large B-cell lymphoma. Sequenced here: PBMCs, sampled in a trial of ipilimumab plus nivolumab as post-transplant consolidation. The gene calls are TRBV9 and TRBJ1-5; 8 nucleotides line up with TRBD1. This chain's CDR3 is CASSVGPGQDPRAQHF. The DNA of the CDR3 is TGTGCCAGCAGCGTAGGCCCGGGACAGGATCCTAGGGCCCAGCATTTT.